The following is a T cell receptor beta chain sequence with its context. The sample carries other DNA sequences with the same CDR3. This sample was taken from a study of blood T cell repertoires in COVID-19. Overall study context: In each case, the material was cDNA or gDNA derived from T cells, B-cell-depleted T cells, or PBMCs.

The method was immunoSEQ multiplex PCR; TCRdb's version includes in-frame clones alone and lacks a portion of them. The data show some 320,000 clones, about 87% seen once. Trimming stripped 5 bases from V and 5 bases from J, with 15 bases between. CDR3 length equals 14 residues. Germline V gives CDR1 SNHLY, CDR2 FYNNEI. Sequencing was carried out using peripheral blood. This clonotype was obtained from a woman aged 30 to 39 who had recovered from COVID-19. This chain links TRBV2 with TRBJ2-5; D perhaps matches TRBD1 (6 bases). The CDR3 is CASSQQGSGETQYF. The CDR3 nucleotides read TGTGCCAGCAGTCAACAGGGAAGTGGTGAGACCCAGTACTTC.